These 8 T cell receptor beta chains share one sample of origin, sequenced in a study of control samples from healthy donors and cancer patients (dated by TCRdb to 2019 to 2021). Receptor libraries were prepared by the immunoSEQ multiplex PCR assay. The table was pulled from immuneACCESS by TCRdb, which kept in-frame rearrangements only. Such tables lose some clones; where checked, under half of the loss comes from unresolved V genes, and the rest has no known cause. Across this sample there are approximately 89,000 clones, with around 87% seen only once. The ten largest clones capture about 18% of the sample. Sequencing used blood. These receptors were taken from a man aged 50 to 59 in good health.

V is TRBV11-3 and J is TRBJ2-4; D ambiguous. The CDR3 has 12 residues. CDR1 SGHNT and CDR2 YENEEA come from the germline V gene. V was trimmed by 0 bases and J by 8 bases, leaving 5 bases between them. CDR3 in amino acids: CASSLDRDIQYF. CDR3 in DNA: TGTGCCAGCAGCTTAGATCGCGACATTCAGTACTTC.

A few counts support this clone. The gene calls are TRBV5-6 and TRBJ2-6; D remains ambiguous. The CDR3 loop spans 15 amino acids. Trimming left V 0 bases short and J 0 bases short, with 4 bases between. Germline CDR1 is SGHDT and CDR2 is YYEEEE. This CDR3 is CASSLGISGANVLTF. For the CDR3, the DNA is TGTGCCAGCAGCTTGGGGATCTCTGGGGCCAACGTCCTGACTTTC.

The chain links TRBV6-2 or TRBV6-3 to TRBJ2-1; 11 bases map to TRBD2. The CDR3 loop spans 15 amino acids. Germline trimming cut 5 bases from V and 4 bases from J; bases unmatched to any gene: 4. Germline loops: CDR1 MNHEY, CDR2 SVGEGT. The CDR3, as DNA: TGTGCCAGCAGTCTTAGCGGGGGGGTGTACAATGAGCAGTTCTTC. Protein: CASSLSGGVYNEQFF.

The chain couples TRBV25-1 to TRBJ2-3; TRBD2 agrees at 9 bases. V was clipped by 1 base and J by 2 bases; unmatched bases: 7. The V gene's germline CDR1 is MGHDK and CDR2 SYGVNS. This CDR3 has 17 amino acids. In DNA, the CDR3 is TGTGCCAGCAGTGAATCCTCTAGCGGGGCCAACACAGATACGCAGTATTTT. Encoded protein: CASSESSSGANTDTQYF.

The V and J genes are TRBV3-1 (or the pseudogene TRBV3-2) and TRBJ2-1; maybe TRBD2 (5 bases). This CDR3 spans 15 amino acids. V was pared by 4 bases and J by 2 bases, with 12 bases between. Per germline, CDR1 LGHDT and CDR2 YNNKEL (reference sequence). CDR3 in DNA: TGTGCCAGCAGCCTTAGCGCGGCAGCCTACAATGAGCAGTTCTTC. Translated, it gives CASSLSAAAYNEQFF.

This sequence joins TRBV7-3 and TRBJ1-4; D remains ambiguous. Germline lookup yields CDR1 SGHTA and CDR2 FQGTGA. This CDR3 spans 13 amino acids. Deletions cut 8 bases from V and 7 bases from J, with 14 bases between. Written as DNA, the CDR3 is TGTGCCAGCGCCTCCGGACCGGGTGAAAAACTGTTTTTT. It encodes CASASGPGEKLFF. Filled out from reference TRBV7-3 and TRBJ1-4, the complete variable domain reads GAGVSQTPSNKVTEKGKYVELRCDPISGHTALYWYRQSLGQGPEFLIYFQGTGAADDSGLPNDRFFAVRPEGSVSTLKIQRTERGDSAVYLCASASGPGEKLFFGSGTQLSVL.

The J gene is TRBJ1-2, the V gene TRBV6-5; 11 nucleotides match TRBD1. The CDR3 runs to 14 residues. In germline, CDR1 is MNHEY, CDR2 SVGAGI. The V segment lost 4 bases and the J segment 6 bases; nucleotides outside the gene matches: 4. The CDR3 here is CASSSGQGGDGYTF. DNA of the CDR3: TGTGCCAGCAGTTCGGGACAGGGGGGCGATGGCTACACCTTC.

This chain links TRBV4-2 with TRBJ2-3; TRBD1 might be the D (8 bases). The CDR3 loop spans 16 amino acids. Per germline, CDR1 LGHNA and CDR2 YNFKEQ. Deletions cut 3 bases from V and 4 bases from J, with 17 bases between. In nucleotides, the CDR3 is TGTGCCAGCAGCCAGTGGGGAGCGGGACAGGCAGATACGCAGTATTTT. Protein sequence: CASSQWGAGQADTQYF.